A single sample is the source of the 20 T cell receptor beta chains below, sequenced in a study of blood T cell repertoires in COVID-19. The protocol was immunoSEQ multiplex PCR, while the TCRdb copy is restricted to in-frame clones and leaves out a portion. This sample has around 97,000 clones; around 90% occur once, and the top ten carry approximately 3.6%. The sample consisted of peripheral blood. Receptors originate from a woman aged 55-70 years with acute or convalescent COVID-19.

The chain has TRBV5-4 and TRBJ2-1; tentatively, D is TRBD1 (6 bases). The germline CDR1 and CDR2 sequences are SGHNT and YYREEE (reference sequence). There are 16 residues in the CDR3. Trimming removed 4 bases from V and 4 bases from J, with 18 bases in between. CDR3 amino acids: CASSIRTGSAYNEQFF. In DNA, the CDR3 is TGTGCCAGCAGCATACGCACAGGGTCAGCGTACAATGAGCAGTTCTTC.

This chain uses TRBV10-1 with TRBJ2-3, with D unclear. The CDR3 is 15 residues long. Germline V CDR1 and CDR2: WNHNN, SYGVQD (reference sequence). Trimming stripped 0 bases from V and 1 base from J, with 8 bases between. This CDR3 reads CASSESLDGTDTQYF. For the CDR3, the DNA is TGCGCCAGCAGTGAGTCGTTAGATGGCACAGATACGCAGTATTTT.

The chain has TRBV27 and TRBJ2-7; unclear D gene. The CDR3 sequence is 12 residues long. Germline V gives CDR1 MNHEY, CDR2 SMNVEV (reference sequence). V was clipped by 7 bases and J by 3 bases, with 10 bases between them. The CDR3 sequence is CASTARNYEQYF. CDR3 DNA sequence: TGTGCCAGCACGGCGAGGAACTACGAGCAGTACTTC.

This sequence joins TRBV19 and TRBJ2-7; D is unresolved. Germline V gives CDR1 LNHDA, CDR2 SQIVND (reference sequence). This CDR3 has 12 amino acids. Trimming took 3 bases from V and 7 from J, leaving 10 bases between them. The CDR3: CASSIGDGEQYF. The CDR3 coding sequence is TGTGCCAGTAGTATCGGTGACGGGGAGCAGTACTTC. Filled out from reference TRBV19 and TRBJ2-7, the complete variable domain reads DGGITQSPKYLFRKEGQNVTLSCEQNLNHDAMYWYRQDPGQGLRLIYYSQIVNDFQKGDIAEGYSVSREKKESFPLTVTSAQKNPTAFYLCASSIGDGEQYFGPGTRLTVT.

A remark on this clone: A junction boundary mismatches the germline segment, possibly from a read error. The chain couples TRBV15 to TRBJ1-2; perhaps TRBD1 as D (5 bases). This CDR3 has 13 amino acids. Germline values: CDR1 LNHNV, CDR2 YYDKDF (reference sequence). The CDR3 DNA reads as TGTGCCACCCGCAGGGAGGTCTTCGGTGGCTACACCTTC. Residues: CATRREVFGGYTF. Combining the CDR3 with reference TRBV15 and TRBJ1-2 gives the whole variable domain DAMVIQNPRYQVTQFGKPVTLSCSQTLNHNVMYWYQQKSSQAPKLLFHYYDKDFNNEADTPDNFQSRRPNTSFCFLDIRSPGLGDTAMYLCATRREVFGGYTFGSGTRLTVV.

The chain combines TRBV27 with TRBJ2-5; a weak D match, TRBD2 (6 bases). The CDR3 loop spans 14 amino acids. The germline gives CDR1 MNHEY, CDR2 SMNVEV (reference sequence). Trimming cost V 6 bases and J 5 bases, with 16 bases left between them. This CDR3 reads CASRARGFGETQYF. The CDR3 bases are TGTGCCAGCAGGGCCCGGGGGTTTGGGGAGACCCAGTACTTC.

The CDR3 DNA is TGTGCCTGCGAACGGGGGAGCTCCTACGAGCAGTACTTC. Translating it yields CACERGSSYEQYF. The chain links TRBV30 to TRBJ2-7; possible D gene TRBD2, 6 bases. CDR3 length equals 13 residues. Germline loops: CDR1 GTSNPN, CDR2 SVGIG (reference sequence). V gave up 6 bases and J gave up 0 bases, with 12 bases separating them.

The chain couples TRBV19 to TRBJ1-1, with a weak D call TRBD1 (5 bases). This CDR3 is 13 amino acids long. Germline-derived CDR1 and CDR2 are LNHDA and SQIVND (reference sequence). Trimming removed 3 bases at V and 3 bases at J, with 8 bases between. CDR3 DNA sequence: TGTGCCAGTAGTATGCAGGGTTACACTGAAGCTTTCTTT. This gives the protein CASSMQGYTEAFF.

The chain recombines TRBV5-1 with TRBJ1-2; D perhaps matches TRBD1 (6 bases). This CDR3 has 15 amino acids. V lost 4 bases, J lost 4 bases, and 17 bases lay in between. Germline V gene data show CDR1 as SGHRS and CDR2 as YFSETQ. The CDR3 DNA reads as TGCGCCAGCAGCCGAGCAGGGGAGGGACTCTATGGCTACACCTTC. The encoded protein is CASSRAGEGLYGYTF. The entire variable domain, with the rest obtained from reference TRBV5-1 and TRBJ1-2, is as follows: KAGVTQTPRYLIKTRGQQVTLSCSPISGHRSVSWYQQTPGQGLQFLFEYFSETQRNKGNFPGRFSGRQFSNSRSEMNVSTLELGDSALYLCASSRAGEGLYGYTFGSGTRLTVV.

J is TRBJ2-1 and V is TRBV5-5; 9 bases agree with TRBD1. The germline gives CDR1 SGHKS, CDR2 YYEKEE (reference sequence). V was clipped by 3 bases and J by 4 bases; unmatched bases: 5. This CDR3 has 15 amino acids. The CDR3 loop is CASSSPGQGYNEQFF. CDR3 coding DNA: TGTGCCAGCAGCTCCCCGGGACAGGGATACAATGAGCAGTTCTTC.

The DNA of the CDR3 is TGTGCCAGCAGCCAAGAGGGCGGGGCGGTCACTGAAGCTTTCTTT. Translated: CASSQEGGAVTEAFF. The J gene is TRBJ1-1, the V gene TRBV3-1 (or the pseudogene TRBV3-2); D is possibly TRBD1 (5 bases). CDR3 length equals 15 residues. V lost 0 bases and J lost 4, with 12 bases in between. The germline CDR1 and CDR2 sequences are LGHDT and YNNKEL (reference sequence).

The V call is TRBV27, the J call TRBJ2-4, with 7 bases matching TRBD2. The length of the CDR3 is 15 residues. Trimming at V came to 6 bases and at J to 0 bases, leaving 5 bases not matched to a gene. In germline, CDR1 is MNHEY, CDR2 SMNVEV (reference sequence). The CDR3: CASSYGGIAKNIQYF. The CDR3 DNA sequence: TGTGCCAGCAGCTACGGGGGGATAGCCAAAAACATTCAGTACTTC.

This clone showed up just once. V usage is TRBV19 and J usage is TRBJ2-7, with 8 bases identical to TRBD1. V lost 4 bases, J lost 11 bases, and 10 bases stayed unmatched. The germline CDR1 and CDR2 sequences are LNHDA and SQIVND (reference sequence). The CDR3 is made up of 13 amino acids. The CDR3 loop reads CASSTDPGGAEYF. DNA for the CDR3: TGTGCCAGTAGTACCGACCCAGGGGGCGCGGAGTACTTC.

This chain links TRBV4-1 with TRBJ1-2; maybe TRBD1 (6 bases). V was pared by 0 bases and J by 5 bases, with 13 bases between. The CDR3 runs to 15 residues. CDR1 is MGHRA and CDR2 is YSYEKL in the germline V gene. CDR3 nucleotide sequence: TGCGCCAGCAGCCAAGAAACGGGGGGCGAGTATGGCTACACCTTC. Its protein product is CASSQETGGEYGYTF.

The chain is built from TRBV7-2 and TRBJ2-1, with TRBD2 as a possible D gene (6 bases). Germline-derived CDR1 and CDR2 are SGHTA and FQGNSA. The CDR3 extends over 15 amino acids. Trimming took 4 bases from V and 6 from J, leaving 16 bases between them. The CDR3 region is CASSSRGERLNEQFF. The CDR3 region has the DNA TGTGCCAGCAGCTCCCGCGGGGAGCGGCTCAATGAGCAGTTCTTC.

The chain couples TRBV11-3 to TRBJ1-3; a possible D gene is TRBD1 (6 bases). Germline V gene lookup returns CDR1 SGHNT and CDR2 YENEEA. The CDR3 spans 18 residues. Trimming left V 1 base short and J 0 bases short, with 16 bases between. This CDR3 reads CASSLGSPGELSGNTIYF. The CDR3 DNA sequence: TGTGCCAGCAGCTTAGGTTCTCCAGGGGAACTCTCTGGAAACACCATATATTTT. Using reference TRBV11-3 and TRBJ1-3 for the parts outside the CDR3, the full variable domain is EAGVVQSPRYKIIEKKQPVAFWCNPISGHNTLYWYLQNLGQGPELLIRYENEEAVDDSQLPKDRFSAERLKGVDSTLKIQPAELGDSAVYLCASSLGSPGELSGNTIYFGEGSWLTVV.

This clone appeared once. CDR3 nucleotide sequence: TGTGCCAGCAGCGAACAGGGGGCGCGGTTTGGGACTGAAGCTTTCTTT. Translating it yields CASSEQGARFGTEAFF. The genes are TRBV7-3 and TRBJ1-1; 9 bases are a match to TRBD1. With 5 bases clipped from V and 5 bases from J, the junction kept 12 bases outside the gene matches. The CDR3 sequence is 16 residues long. The germline CDR1 and CDR2 sequences are SGHTA and FQGTGA.

The V gene is TRBV19, the J gene TRBJ2-7; weak D call: TRBD1 (6 bases). This CDR3 is 13 amino acids long. V was clipped by 3 bases and J by 2 bases, with 8 bases between them. The germline gives CDR1 LNHDA, CDR2 SQIVND (reference sequence). In DNA, the CDR3 is TGTGCCAGTAGTATGGACAGTACCTACGAGCAGTACTTC. As protein: CASSMDSTYEQYF.

This clone was counted a few times. The gene calls are TRBV28 and TRBJ2-6; perhaps TRBD2 as D (5 bases). V was trimmed by 6 bases and J by 4 bases, leaving 13 bases between them. The CDR3 is made up of 15 amino acids. Germline-derived CDR1 and CDR2 are MDHEN and SYDVKM. DNA of the CDR3: TGTGCCAGCAGCATTACTAGTTCCGGGGCCAACGTCCTGACTTTC. Protein: CASSITSSGANVLTF.

This chain joins TRBV28 and TRBJ2-1; 7 positions match TRBD2. The CDR3 runs to 13 residues. Unmatched junction bases numbered 9, after V lost 7 bases and J lost 9 bases. Germline CDR1 MDHEN, CDR2 SYDVKM. The CDR3 here is CASNPGWGGEQFF. CDR3 nucleotide sequence: TGTGCCAGCAACCCCGGATGGGGGGGTGAGCAGTTCTTC.